Sequencing of this TCR beta chain was carried out in a study of T cell responses to AZD1222 COVID-19 vaccine. Notes on this clone: Its target is not known.

Repertoires were generated with immunoSEQ multiplex PCR, while TCRdb's copy carries only in-frame clones and drops some. This table holds roughly 200,000 clones, roughly 94% found once. Study outcomes and limitations: Among vaccine-associated CD4 TCRs, coverage spanned spike, with dominance at 160-218 and 743-854.

Germline CDR1 is MNHEY and CDR2 is SVGAGI. V lost 4 bases to trimming and J lost 10 bases; unmatched junction nucleotides: 9. The CDR3 contains 16 residues. This receptor was taken from an adult who received the MenACWY meningococcal vaccine as a control. This chain uses TRBV6-5 with TRBJ1-6, with TRBD1 identical over 11 bases. The material was peripheral blood, obtained 28 days after the second dose of the MenACWY control vaccine. The CDR3 region is CASSFVPGQGDSPLHF. CDR3 in DNA: TGTGCCAGCAGTTTCGTCCCGGGACAGGGGGACTCACCCCTCCACTTT.